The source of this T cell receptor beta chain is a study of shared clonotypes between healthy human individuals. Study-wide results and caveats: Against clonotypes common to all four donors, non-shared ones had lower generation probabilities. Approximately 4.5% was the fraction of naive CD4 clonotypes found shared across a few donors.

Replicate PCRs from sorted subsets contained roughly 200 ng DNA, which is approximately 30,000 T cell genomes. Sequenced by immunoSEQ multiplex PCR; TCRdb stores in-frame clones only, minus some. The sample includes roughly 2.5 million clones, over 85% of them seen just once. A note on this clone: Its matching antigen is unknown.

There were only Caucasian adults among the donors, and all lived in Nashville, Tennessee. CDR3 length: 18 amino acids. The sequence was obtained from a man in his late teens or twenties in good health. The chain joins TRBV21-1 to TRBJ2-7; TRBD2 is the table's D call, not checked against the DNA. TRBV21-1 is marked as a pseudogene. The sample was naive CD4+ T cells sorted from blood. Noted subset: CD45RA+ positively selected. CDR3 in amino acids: CASSKGRPSGRSSYEQYF. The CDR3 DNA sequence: TGTGCCAGCAGCAAAGGTCGGCCTAGCGGGAGGAGCTCCTACGAGCAGTACTTC.